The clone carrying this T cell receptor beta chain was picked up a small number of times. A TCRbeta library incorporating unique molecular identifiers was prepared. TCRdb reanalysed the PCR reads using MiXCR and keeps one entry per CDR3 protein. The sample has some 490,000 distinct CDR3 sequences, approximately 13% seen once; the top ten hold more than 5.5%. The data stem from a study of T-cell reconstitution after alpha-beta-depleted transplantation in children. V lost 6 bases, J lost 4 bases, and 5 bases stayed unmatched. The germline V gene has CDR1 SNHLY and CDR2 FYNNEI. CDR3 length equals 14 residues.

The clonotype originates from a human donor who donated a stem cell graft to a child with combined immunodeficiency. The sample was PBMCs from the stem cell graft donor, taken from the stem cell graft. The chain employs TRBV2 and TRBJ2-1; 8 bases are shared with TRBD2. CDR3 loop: CASRREALYNEQFF. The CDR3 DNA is TGTGCCAGCAGGCGGGAGGCTCTATACAATGAGCAGTTCTTC.